This T cell receptor beta chain was observed in a study of blood T cell repertoires in COVID-19 (dated by TCRdb to 2020 to 2022). Notes on the research overall: Samples covering the acute and convalescent phases of COVID-19 were provided by collaborators in the United States, Italy and Spain. The prospective study material was composed of cDNA or gDNA derived from T cells, B-cell-depleted T cells, or PBMCs. The dataset comprised deeply sampled blood TCRbeta repertoires from subjects exposed to, actively infected with, or recovered from COVID-19. A freely available public database, intended as a resource for researchers studying the immune response to SARS-CoV-2, is where the repertoires were released. The samples were drawn from the first 160 participants of the ongoing ImmuneRACE study and from 1,254 subjects provided by 6 global collaborators. A de-identified subject ID, COVID-19 status, age in years and sex were almost always included in the sample metadata. Where HLA class I and class II types were available, the types were taken from metadata supplied by the sample provider, not from assay-based typing. The investigation overall reported the following: The quantity of clinical and demographic metadata differed by source and by participant and was supplied without curation.

The germline V gene (reference sequence) provides CDR1 SEHNR and CDR2 FQNEAQ. From cysteine to phenylalanine, the CDR3 is 13 amino acids long. Kept here is only the CDR3 DNA, which spans 39 bases and is read in frame from base 1. Trimming takes 9 bases off V and 5 bases off J; junction bases not matched to a gene: 3. The collaborating institutions used their own protocols to collect whole blood in K2EDTA tubes. For TCRbeta analysis, collaborators shipped samples in one of three forms: frozen whole blood, isolated PBMCs, or DNA extracted from either of those sample types. Points on this clone: This receptor's antigen is unknown. One base away there is no much larger clone; base qualities are not given.

TCRbeta CDR3 regions were amplified from genomic DNA using the immunoSEQ Assay, a bias-controlled multiplex PCR. Per the authors' processing: The number of nucleated cells in each sample was estimated by amplification of reference gene primers within the assay. Sequence reads were collapsed and filtered to measure the absolute abundance of every unique TCRbeta CDR3 rearrangement. For each sample, productive Simpson clonality was calculated as the square root of Simpson's diversity index across productive rearrangements. The source is immuneACCESS, and TCRdb retained only in-frame sequences with V and J called. Part of the clones is not carried over; for the studies checked, unresolved V genes explain less than half of this, and the remainder is unexplained. Clonal size and the V and J genes are those of that table, whereas D and trimming came from the DNA. A total of 40,000 to 55,000 clones appear in this sample, 65% to 85% of them only once. The ten largest clonotypes hold nearly 4.5% of the sample.

The sequenced sample consisted of peripheral blood. The chain couples TRBV7-9 to TRBJ2-3; TRBD1 fits 12 bases in the junction. The receptor's source is a man aged 50 to 59 with active COVID-19. CDR3 reads: CASGTGGKDTQYF. The nucleotides read TGTGCCAGTGGGACAGGGGGCAAAGATACGCAGTATTTT.